The next 14 T cell receptor beta chains were all read from a single sample in a study of brain T cells in children with intractable seizures. Measured with immunoSEQ multiplex PCR; TCRdb has only the in-frame clones, and not every one. The sample holds approximately 41,000 clones, 75% to 95% seen once. Sequencing used peripheral blood, obtained at surgery. Every receptor here comes from a girl aged 2 to 10 with tuberous sclerosis and intractable seizures.

The rearrangement joins TRBV11-2 to TRBJ2-5; 9 bases match TRBD2. CDR3 size: 14 residues. Per the germline V gene, CDR1 is SGHAT and CDR2 is FQNNGV. The junction had 6 bases not matched to a gene; V was cut back by 6 bases and J by 4 bases. CDR3 in DNA: TGTGCCAGCAGTGCACTAGCGGGTGGAGAGACCCAGTACTTC. Protein product: CASSALAGGETQYF.

CDR3 loop: CSAGEQYV. The CDR3 nucleotides are TGCAGTGCTGGTGAGCAGTACGTC. This sequence joins TRBV20-1 and TRBJ2-7; D is uncertain. This CDR3 spans 8 amino acids. Germline V gene data show CDR1 as DFQATT and CDR2 as SNEGSKA (reference sequence). The germline V and J ends were trimmed by 5 bases and 7 bases, with 3 bases remaining between them.

A word on this clone: One end of the junction varies from germline; a read error may be responsible. The gene calls are TRBV7-8 and TRBJ2-3; D is uncertain. There are 12 residues in the CDR3. Germline CDR1 SGHVS, CDR2 FQNEAQ. In DNA, the CDR3 is TGTGCCAGCAGCTTAGGCAGAGATACGCTGTATTTT. It specifies CASSLGRDTLYF.

The J gene is TRBJ2-1, the V gene TRBV5-1; 16 nucleotides match TRBD2. V shed 4 bases and J 0 bases; nucleotides not matched to a gene: 7. The CDR3 runs to 19 residues. Germline-derived CDR1 and CDR2 are SGHRS and YFSETQ. The CDR3 bases are TGCGCCAGCAGCCCACCGGGACTAGCGGGGGGGAGCTCCTACAATGAGCAGTTCTTC. It is translated as CASSPPGLAGGSSYNEQFF.

CDR3 region: CASSLEPGSANYGYTF. CDR3 bases: TGTGCCAGCAGCTTAGAGCCAGGCTCAGCTAACTATGGCTACACCTTC. This chain links TRBV11-2 with TRBJ1-2; D is unresolved. This CDR3 spans 16 amino acids. Trimming removed 0 bases from V and 0 bases from J, with 11 bases in between. CDR1 is SGHAT and CDR2 is FQNNGV in the germline V gene.

This clone was recorded only once. J is TRBJ1-1 and V is TRBV7-8, with D unclear. CDR1 is SGHVS, CDR2 FQNEAQ, per germline. Trimming removed 0 bases at V and 1 base at J, with 6 bases between. The length of the CDR3 is 14 residues. Written as DNA, the CDR3 is TGTGCCAGCAGCTTAGCGGGCAGGAACACTGAAGCTTTCTTT. Its translation is CASSLAGRNTEAFF.

The chain recombines TRBV30 with TRBJ2-2; TRBD2 agrees at 7 bases. The J segment lost 9 bases and the V segment lost 2 bases, leaving 6 bases of the junction unmatched. Per germline, CDR1 GTSNPN and CDR2 SVGIG (reference sequence). The CDR3 is 13 residues long. The CDR3 protein is CAWSLGTTRELFF. DNA for the CDR3: TGTGCCTGGAGTCTTGGGACTACCAGGGAGCTGTTTTTT. Together with reference TRBV30 and TRBJ2-2, the CDR3 gives the full variable domain: SQTIHQWPATLVQPVGSPLSLECTVEGTSNPNLYWYRQAAGRGLQLLFYSVGIGQISSEVPQNLSASRPQDRQFILSSKKLLLSDSGFYLCAWSLGTTRELFFGEGSRLTVL.

This clone is a singleton in its sample. J is TRBJ2-7 and V is TRBV6-5, with D possibly being TRBD2 (6 bases). V was cut by 10 bases and J by 10 bases, with 20 bases left in between. Germline V lookup: CDR1 MNHEY, CDR2 SVGAGI. The CDR3 spans 12 residues. The CDR3 nucleotides read TGTGCCACCTCTCCCGGGGGACGGGTTCAGTACTTC. As protein: CATSPGGRVQYF.

V is TRBV5-6 and J is TRBJ2-5, with D unclear. Looked up from germline, CDR1 is SGHDT and CDR2 is YYEEEE. V shed 2 bases and J shed 5 bases, with 7 bases lying between them. There are 12 residues in the CDR3. CDR3: CASSFLRETQYF. In DNA, the CDR3 is TGTGCCAGCAGCTTTTTACGCGAGACCCAGTACTTC.

CDR3 loop: CASGRTGGITEAFF. The CDR3 DNA reads TGTGCTAGTGGTCGGACAGGGGGCATCACTGAAGCTTTCTTT. This chain links TRBV12-5 with TRBJ1-1; 11 bases fit TRBD1. The CDR3 sequence is 14 residues long. V lost 5 bases to trimming and J lost 4 bases; unmatched junction nucleotides: 3. The V gene's germline CDR1 is LGHNT and CDR2 FRNRAP.

The J gene is TRBJ2-3, the V gene TRBV7-3; D may be TRBD2 (6 bases). With 6 bases removed from V and 6 bases from J, the gap between germline ends came to 19 bases. The germline V gene encodes CDR1 SGHTA and CDR2 FQGTGA. The CDR3 has 15 amino acids. The CDR3 nucleotides read TGTGCCAGCAGAAAGGGACTTCGAGGTCATGATACGCAGTATTTT. Its protein product is CASRKGLRGHDTQYF.

This clone was seen only once. The chain has TRBV5-6 and TRBJ2-6; no firm D call. Trimming removed 1 base from V and 0 bases from J, with 14 bases in between. From germline, CDR1 is SGHDT and CDR2 YYEEEE. The CDR3 covers 18 residues. This CDR3 reads CASSLRQLAPSGANVLTF. CDR3 nucleotides: TGTGCCAGCAGCTTGCGGCAGCTTGCCCCCTCTGGGGCCAACGTCCTGACTTTC. Drawing the rest from reference TRBV5-6 and TRBJ2-6, the complete variable domain is DAGVTQSPTHLIKTRGQQVTLRCSPKSGHDTVSWYQQALGQGPQFIFQYYEEEERQRGNFPDRFSGHQFPNYSSELNVNALLLGDSALYLCASSLRQLAPSGANVLTFGAGSRLTVL.

V usage is TRBV15 and J usage is TRBJ2-6; the D is unclear. V was clipped by 0 bases and J by 1 base, with 7 bases between them. CDR1 is LNHNV, CDR2 YYDKDF, per germline (reference sequence). There are 16 residues in the CDR3. The CDR3 bases are TGTGCCACCAGCAGAGATGTTACTTCTGGGGCCAACGTCCTGACTTTC. This codes for CATSRDVTSGANVLTF.

The chain has TRBV3-1 (or the pseudogene TRBV3-2) and TRBJ2-3, with TRBD2 matching 10 bases. Losses at the gene ends were 8 bases for V and 0 bases for J; bases not matched to a gene: 5. CDR1 is LGHDT, CDR2 YNNKEL, per germline (reference sequence). The CDR3 is 15 amino acids. DNA for the CDR3: TGTGCCAGCGTATATAGCGGGGGGAGCACAGATACGCAGTATTTT. It translates to CASVYSGGSTDTQYF.